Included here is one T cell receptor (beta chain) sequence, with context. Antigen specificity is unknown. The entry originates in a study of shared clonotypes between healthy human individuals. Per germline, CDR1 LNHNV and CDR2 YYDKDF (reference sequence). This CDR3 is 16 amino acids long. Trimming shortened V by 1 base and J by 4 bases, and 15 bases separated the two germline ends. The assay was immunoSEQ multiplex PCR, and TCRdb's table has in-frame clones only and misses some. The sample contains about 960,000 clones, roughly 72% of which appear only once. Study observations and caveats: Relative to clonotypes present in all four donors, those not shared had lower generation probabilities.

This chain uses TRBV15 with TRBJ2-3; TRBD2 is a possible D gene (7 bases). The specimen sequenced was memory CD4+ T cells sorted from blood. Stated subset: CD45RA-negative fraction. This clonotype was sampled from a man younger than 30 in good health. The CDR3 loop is CATSRGGGGGSDTQYF. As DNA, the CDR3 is TGTGCCACCAGCAGAGGGGGCGGGGGCGGATCAGATACGCAGTATTTT.